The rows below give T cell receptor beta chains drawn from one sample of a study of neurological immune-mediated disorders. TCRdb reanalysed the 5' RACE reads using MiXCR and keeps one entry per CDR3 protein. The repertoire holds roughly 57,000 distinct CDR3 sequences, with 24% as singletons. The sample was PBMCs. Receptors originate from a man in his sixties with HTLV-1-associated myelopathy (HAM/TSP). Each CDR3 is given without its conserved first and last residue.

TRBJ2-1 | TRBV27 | ASRPWGGDEQF
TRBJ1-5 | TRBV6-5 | ASSYGPNQPQH
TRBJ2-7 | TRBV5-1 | ASSRGDRGSYEQY
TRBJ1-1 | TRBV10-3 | AISESKGQNTEAF
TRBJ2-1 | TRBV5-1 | ASSFPRTEHNEQF
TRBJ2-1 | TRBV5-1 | ASSSAGTRSYNEQF
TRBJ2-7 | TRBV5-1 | ASSLGVPSYEQY
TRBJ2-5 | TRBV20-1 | SAGQGAWGGQTQY
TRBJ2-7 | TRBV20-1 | SARAGQGTNPQY
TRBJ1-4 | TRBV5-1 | ASSLDSDRPLF
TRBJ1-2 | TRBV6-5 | ASRELGGYT
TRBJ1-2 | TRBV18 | ASSPPTVKSNYGYT
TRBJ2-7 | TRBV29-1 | SVKVTVYEQY
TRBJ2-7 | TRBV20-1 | SARVRTSGAYEQY
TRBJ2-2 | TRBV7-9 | ASSFGTGTGELF
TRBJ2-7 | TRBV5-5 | ASSLEGASSYEQY
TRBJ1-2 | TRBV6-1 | ASSTRDRVVGGYT
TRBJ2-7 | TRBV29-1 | SVTRVNGDEQY
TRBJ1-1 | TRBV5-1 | ASSTDSGNTEAF
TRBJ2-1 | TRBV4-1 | ASSQEGETSGRWNEQF
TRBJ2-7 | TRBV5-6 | ASSWGRVSYEQY
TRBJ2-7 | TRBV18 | ASSPTGRPYEQY
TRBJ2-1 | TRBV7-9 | ASSSTGQGFNNEQF
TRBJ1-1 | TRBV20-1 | SAGSQGPEAF
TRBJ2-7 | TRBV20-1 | SASDRASVRGQY
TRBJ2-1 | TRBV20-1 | SEVGGTGDEQF
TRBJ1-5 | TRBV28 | ASSPALGPTGNQPQH
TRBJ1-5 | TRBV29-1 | SVAERGNQSQH
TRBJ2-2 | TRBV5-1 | ASREGRRNTGELF
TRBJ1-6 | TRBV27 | ASSARDNSPLH
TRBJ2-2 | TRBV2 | ASSPTGKNTGELF
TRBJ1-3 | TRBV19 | ASTPDTGNTIY
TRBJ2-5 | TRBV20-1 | SAHRKETQY
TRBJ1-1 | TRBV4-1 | ASSQLDRGRDTEAF
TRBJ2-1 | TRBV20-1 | SARDWRGQTFYEQF
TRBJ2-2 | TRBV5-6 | ACRSGLKNTGELF
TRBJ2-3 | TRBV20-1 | SARDGLATLFPY
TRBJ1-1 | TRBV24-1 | ATSDSGAGRTEAF
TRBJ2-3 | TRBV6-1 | ASSEHRERGDTQY
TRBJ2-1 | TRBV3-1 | ASSQGGTGTYNEQF
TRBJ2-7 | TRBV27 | ASILFGPWEQY
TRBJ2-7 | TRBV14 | ASSQALAAPRRPYEQY
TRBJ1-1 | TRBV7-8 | ASSSSRNTEAF
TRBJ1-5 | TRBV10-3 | AISEGQRNQPQH
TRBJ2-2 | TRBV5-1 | ASSLAAGAGVDGELF
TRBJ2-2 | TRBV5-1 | ASSQGWLDGELF
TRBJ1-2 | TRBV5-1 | ASSWGQGLDGYT
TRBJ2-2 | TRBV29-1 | SSAGANTGELF
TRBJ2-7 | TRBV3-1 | ASSRDGLVGGQY
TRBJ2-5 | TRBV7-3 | ASSSSWRRETQY
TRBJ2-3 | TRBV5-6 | ASSSPRKGRLNPDTQY